One sample yielded the 10 T cell receptor beta chains listed below, sequenced in a study of cytomegalovirus exposure and HLA in healthy donors. PCR amplification relied on 60 Vbeta primers (plus 13 Jbeta primers). Clones were read by immunoSEQ multiplex PCR, and TCRdb kept only the in-frame ones, dropping some. The table records some 79,000 clones, 55% to 65% of them present only once. The material sequenced was PBMCs. These receptor sequences come from a woman aged 40 to 49 in good health and CMV-seropositive.

In nucleotides, the CDR3 is TGTGCCAGCAGCTTAGTATTCTCCAGCGGGAGGGCCACGAATGAGCAGTTCTTC. Protein sequence: CASSLVFSSGRATNEQFF. This chain links TRBV7-8 with TRBJ2-1, with TRBD2 matching over 10 bases. The CDR3 runs 18 residues. Germline V CDR1 and CDR2: SGHVS, FQNEAQ. The ends lost 1 base at V and 7 bases at J; junction bases unmatched: 13.

This rearrangement joins TRBV7-8 to TRBJ1-1; 8 bases agree with TRBD1. Germline loops: CDR1 SGHVS, CDR2 FQNEAQ. This CDR3 spans 18 amino acids. With V trimmed by 2 bases and J by 4 bases, 15 bases remained unmatched. The CDR3 reads CASSLFRGQGVRGTEAFF. The CDR3 DNA reads TGTGCCAGCAGCTTATTTAGAGGACAGGGAGTGAGGGGCACTGAAGCTTTCTTT.

This clone was seen more than once but under ten times. The CDR3 DNA reads as TGTGCCAGCAGGGACAGGGGCCTATTCTATGGCTACACCTTC. Amino acids: CASRDRGLFYGYTF. This chain links TRBV28 with TRBJ1-2, with 9 bases that match TRBD1. V gave up 6 bases and J gave up 4 bases; unmatched junction bases: 6. The CDR3 length is 14 residues. Germline V gives CDR1 MDHEN, CDR2 SYDVKM.

The chain uses TRBV6-5 and TRBJ1-1; D unclear. The CDR3 is 15 amino acids. The germline CDR1 and CDR2 sequences are MNHEY and SVGAGI. The germline V and J ends were trimmed by 4 bases and 3 bases, with 15 bases remaining between them. CDR3: CASSSVRARDTEAFF. CDR3 sequence (DNA): TGTGCCAGCAGTTCCGTACGGGCGCGGGACACTGAAGCTTTCTTT.

The chain employs TRBV18 and TRBJ2-2; unclear D gene. The CDR3 is 16 amino acids. Germline CDR1 reads KGHSH; CDR2 reads LQKENI. The V end was cut by 3 bases, the J end by 1 base, with 12 bases between. CDR3 residues: CASSPQKIGNTGELFF. For the CDR3, the DNA is TGTGCCAGCTCACCCCAAAAGATCGGGAACACCGGGGAGCTGTTTTTT.

This clone was detected only a few times. This chain uses TRBV29-1 with TRBJ2-1; D is ambiguous. The ends were cut back, 3 bases at V and 5 bases at J, with 8 bases in the middle. Per the germline V gene, CDR1 is SQVTM and CDR2 is ANQGSEA. There are 12 residues in the CDR3. The CDR3 loop reads CSVEERDNEQFF. For the CDR3, the DNA is TGCAGCGTTGAGGAACGGGACAATGAGCAGTTCTTC.

The chain employs TRBV10-3 and TRBJ1-4, with TRBD1 identical over 10 bases. CDR1 and CDR2 (germline): ENHRY, SYGVKD. This CDR3 spans 14 amino acids. With 6 bases clipped from V and 3 bases from J, the junction kept 1 base outside the gene matches. In DNA form, the CDR3 reads TGTGCCATCAGCGGACAGGGGGCTAATGAAAAACTGTTTTTT. Its translation is CAISGQGANEKLFF.

The V gene is TRBV7-9, the J gene TRBJ1-2; D call uncertain. CDR1 and CDR2 (germline): SEHNR, FQNEAQ (reference sequence). Deletions cut 4 bases from V and 5 bases from J, with 23 bases between. This CDR3 contains 17 residues. Here the CDR3 reads CASSSPTVGTESYGYTF. CDR3 DNA: TGTGCCAGCAGCTCACCTACTGTTGGCACAGAGAGTTATGGCTACACCTTC.

The chain is built from TRBV7-2 and TRBJ1-5, with 8 positions matching TRBD1. This CDR3 spans 15 amino acids. Germline CDR1 and CDR2: SGHTA and FQGNSA. The junction had 6 bases not matched to a gene; V was cut back by 2 bases and J by 6 bases. CDR3 loop: CASSLQGATIQPQHF. CDR3 nucleotides: TGTGCCAGCAGCTTACAGGGGGCTACGATTCAGCCCCAGCATTTT.

The chain has TRBV7-2 and TRBJ2-1, with D possibly being TRBD1 (6 bases). This CDR3 has 14 residues. Trimming removed 5 bases from V and 6 bases from J, with 14 bases in between. The germline V gene has CDR1 SGHTA and CDR2 FQGNSA. CDR3: CASSPGQTGNEQFF. The CDR3 DNA reads TGTGCCAGCAGCCCAGGACAGACAGGCAATGAGCAGTTCTTC. The full variable domain, rest sourced from reference TRBV7-2 and TRBJ2-1, is GAGVSQSPSNKVTEKGKDVELRCDPISGHTALYWYRQSLGQGLEFLIYFQGNSAPDKSGLPSDRFSAERTGGSVSTLTIQRTQQEDSAVYLCASSPGQTGNEQFFGPGTRLTVL.